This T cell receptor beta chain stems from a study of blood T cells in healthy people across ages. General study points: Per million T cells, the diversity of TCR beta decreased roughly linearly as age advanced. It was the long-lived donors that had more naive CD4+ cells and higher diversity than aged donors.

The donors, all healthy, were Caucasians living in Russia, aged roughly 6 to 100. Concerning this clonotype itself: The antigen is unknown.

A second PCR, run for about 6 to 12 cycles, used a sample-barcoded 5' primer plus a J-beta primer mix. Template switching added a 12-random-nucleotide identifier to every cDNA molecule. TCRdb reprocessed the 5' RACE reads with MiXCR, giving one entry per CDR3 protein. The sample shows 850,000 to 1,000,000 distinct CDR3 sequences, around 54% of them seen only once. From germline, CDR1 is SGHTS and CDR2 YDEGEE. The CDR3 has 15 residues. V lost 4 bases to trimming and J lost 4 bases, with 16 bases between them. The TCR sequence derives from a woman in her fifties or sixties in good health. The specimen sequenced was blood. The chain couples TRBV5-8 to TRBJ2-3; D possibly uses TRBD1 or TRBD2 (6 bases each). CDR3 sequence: CASSARGGGADTQYF. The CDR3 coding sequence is TGTGCCAGCAGCGCCAGGGGCGGCGGGGCAGATACGCAGTATTTT. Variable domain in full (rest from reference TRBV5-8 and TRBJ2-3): EAGVTQSPTHLIKTRGQQATLRCSPISGHTSVYWYQQALGLGLQFLLWYDEGEERNRGNFPPRFSGRQFPNYSSELNVNALELEDSALYLCASSARGGGADTQYFGPGTRLTVL.